Following are 5 T cell receptor beta chains from one sample sequenced in a study of graft-versus-host responses after intestinal transplantation. Measured with immunoSEQ multiplex PCR; TCRdb has only the in-frame clones, and not every one. The table includes roughly 14,000 clones, under 35% detected once. Sample: alloreactive CD4+ T cells from a mixed lymphocyte reaction culture, taken before intestinal transplant. Subset here: CFSE-low proliferating T cells sorted from roughly 6-day pre-transplant mixed lymphocyte reaction (GvH or HvG direction). The receptors stem from a human patient who received an intestinal transplant.

This rearrangement joins TRBV20-1 to TRBJ1-1; no clear D gene. This CDR3 comprises 9 residues. Germline V CDR1 and CDR2: DFQATT, SNEGSKA (reference sequence). V was cut by 0 bases and J by 11 bases, with 4 bases left in between. The CDR3 spells CSARDLAFF. In nucleotides, the CDR3 is TGCAGTGCTAGAGATTTGGCTTTCTTT.

The chain links TRBV15 to TRBJ2-5; D not certain. The last part of the DNA fits TRBJ2-7 better; the J call may be wrong. Germline lookup yields CDR1 LNHNV and CDR2 YYDKDF (reference sequence). CDR3 size: 15 residues. The CDR3 nucleotides read TGTGCCACCAGCAGAGATTCTGAACGGCTCGCCGAGCAGTACTTC. Its translation is CATSRDSERLAEQYF.

This rearrangement joins TRBV5-8 to TRBJ2-5, with D possibly matching TRBD1 (6 bases). Per germline, CDR1 SGHTS and CDR2 YDEGEE. This CDR3 contains 15 residues. V lost 1 base and J lost 4, with 14 bases in between. As DNA, the CDR3 is TGTGCCAGCAGCTTGATGGGCAGGGGAACAGAGACCCAGTACTTC. Its translation: CASSLMGRGTETQYF. The complete variable domain, with remaining parts taken from reference TRBV5-8 and TRBJ2-5, reads EAGVTQSPTHLIKTRGQQATLRCSPISGHTSVYWYQQALGLGLQFLLWYDEGEERNRGNFPPRFSGRQFPNYSSELNVNALELEDSALYLCASSLMGRGTETQYFGPGTRLLVL.

This clone was seen a few times. The chain recombines TRBV21-1 with TRBJ2-7; the table's D call TRBD1 went unverified against the DNA. TRBV21-1 is given as a pseudogene. This CDR3 spans 15 amino acids. Written as DNA, the CDR3 is TGTGCCAGCAGCAAAGAAGGGACAAGCTCCTACGAGCAGTACTTC. Its translation is CASSKEGTSSYEQYF.

The chain uses TRBV19 and TRBJ1-2; D not certain. The germline V and J ends were trimmed by 5 bases and 4 bases, with 11 bases remaining between them. Germline CDR1 reads LNHDA; CDR2 reads SQIVND (reference sequence). The CDR3 contains 13 residues. DNA for the CDR3: TGTGCCAGTAGTGCTACAAGCTTCTATGGCTACACCTTC. Translating gives CASSATSFYGYTF.